Listed below are T cell receptor beta chains from one sample, sequenced in a study of cytomegalovirus exposure and HLA in healthy donors. Assay: immunoSEQ multiplex PCR; the TCRdb copy retains only in-frame clones and omits some. This table holds fewer than 130,000 clones, approximately 78% found once. Sequenced input: PBMCs. The receptors derive from a woman in her twenties or thirties in good health and CMV-seronegative. Each CDR3 is given with its conserved first and last residue. The order of the fields is J gene, V gene, CDR3 protein.

>TRBJ1-6|TRBV7-2
CASSLDLGSSYNSPLHF
>TRBJ1-2|TRBV14
CASSQAQGGYGYTF
>TRBJ2-1|TRBV13
CASSISTGGIGWNEQFF
>TRBJ2-1|TRBV9
CASSVAGLAGNEQFF
>TRBJ1-1|TRBV7-9
CASSLSGRDTEAFF
>TRBJ2-7|TRBV2
CASSEQGVRGPFPEQYF
>TRBJ2-6|TRBV30
CARRGYRSGANVLTF
>TRBJ2-3|TRBV7-9
CASSPSLAGGVDTQYF
>TRBJ2-7|TRBV27
CASRTLAGKGYEQYF
>TRBJ2-2|TRBV30
CAWSVSGGYTGELFF
>TRBJ1-1|TRBV4-3
CASSQQLTGTEAFF
>TRBJ1-1|TRBV5-1
CASSLVASEAFF
>TRBJ2-7|TRBV4-3
CASSQENYRTGLHEQYF
>TRBJ1-6|TRBV14
CASSQDEGDRYNSPLHF
>TRBJ2-1|TRBV4-3
CASSPTSGRVHEQFF
>TRBJ2-3|TRBV6-5
CASSPVRADTQYF
>TRBJ2-7|TRBV30
CAWSLSGGLMYEQYF
>TRBJ2-7|TRBV11-2
CASSLEYGEIYEQYF
>TRBJ2-5|TRBV30
CAWSIPTGTQYF
>TRBJ2-7|TRBV2
CASSLAGGLYEQYF
>TRBJ2-3|TRBV2
CASSDVWATDTQYF
>TRBJ1-1|TRBV6-5
CASSGRTGSTEAFF
>TRBJ1-1|TRBV7-9
CATYSGTGSPEAFF
>TRBJ1-3|TRBV14
CASSQHIDTIYF
>TRBJ2-5|TRBV30
CAWSVGTYSQETQYF
>TRBJ2-7|TRBV28
CASSSPGQVYEQYF
>TRBJ1-2|TRBV13
CASSSGMNYGYTF
>TRBJ2-3|TRBV7-8
CASSPPLGLASTDTQYF
>TRBJ2-1|TRBV4-2
CASSPTGTVVREQFF
>TRBJ2-7|TRBV4-1
CASSQLTSGRVEQYF
>TRBJ2-7|TRBV28
CASSSRYRGLSEQYF
>TRBJ2-7|TRBV5-8
CASSLAFGTAQYEQYF
>TRBJ2-7|TRBV13
CASSLVRGEQYF
>TRBJ1-1|TRBV7-9
CASSPTGGQVAEAFF
>TRBJ2-1|TRBV7-9
CASSFRGSNNNEQFF
>TRBJ2-1|TRBV14
CASSRLGEQFF
>TRBJ2-5|TRBV9
CASSVSGETQYF
>TRBJ2-2|TRBV6-4
CASSGTSPGSTGELFF
>TRBJ2-2|TRBV28
CASSLYQGLGGELFF
>TRBJ2-7|TRBV28
CASTGSDYEQYF
>TRBJ1-5|TRBV18
CASSGGQSSNQPQHF
>TRBJ2-7|TRBV30
CAGTSESYEQYF
>TRBJ1-1|TRBV7-9
CASSRQVVLPTEAFF
>TRBJ2-7|TRBV7-8
CASSPAGDTAHSRQYF
>TRBJ2-2|TRBV19
CASKIGTGGVGELFF
>TRBJ1-2|TRBV28
CASSVELFNYGYTF
>TRBJ1-1|TRBV28
CASSSTGTEAFF
>TRBJ2-3|TRBV7-2
CASSHLQAGGTDTQYF
>TRBJ1-2|TRBV5-1
CASSFGDSPNYGYTF
>TRBJ2-7|TRBV6-5
CASGDTVYEQYF